Sequencing of this T cell receptor beta chain was carried out in a study of shared clonotypes between healthy human individuals. The germline gives CDR1 MNHEY, CDR2 SVGAGI. This CDR3 contains 15 residues. Trimming at V came to 6 bases and at J to 1 base, leaving 6 bases not matched to a gene. Sequencing used immunoSEQ multiplex PCR; TCRdb keeps in-frame clones, though not all of them. This sample has 1.6 million or so clones, with roughly 96% found just once. The study drew its donors from healthy HIV-negative adults without recent acute infections or vaccinations. CD4+ cells underwent separation, giving CD45RA+ naive and CD45RA-negative memory subsets.

The chain carries TRBV6-5 and TRBJ1-2; TRBD1 agrees at 9 bases. The clonotype was recovered from a man aged 25 to 40 in good health. Sequenced input: naive CD4+ T cells sorted from blood. The subset: CD45RA+ positively selected. CDR3 loop: CASSPRTGVNYGYTF. Written as DNA, the CDR3 is TGTGCCAGCAGCCCCCGGACAGGGGTTAACTATGGCTACACCTTC.